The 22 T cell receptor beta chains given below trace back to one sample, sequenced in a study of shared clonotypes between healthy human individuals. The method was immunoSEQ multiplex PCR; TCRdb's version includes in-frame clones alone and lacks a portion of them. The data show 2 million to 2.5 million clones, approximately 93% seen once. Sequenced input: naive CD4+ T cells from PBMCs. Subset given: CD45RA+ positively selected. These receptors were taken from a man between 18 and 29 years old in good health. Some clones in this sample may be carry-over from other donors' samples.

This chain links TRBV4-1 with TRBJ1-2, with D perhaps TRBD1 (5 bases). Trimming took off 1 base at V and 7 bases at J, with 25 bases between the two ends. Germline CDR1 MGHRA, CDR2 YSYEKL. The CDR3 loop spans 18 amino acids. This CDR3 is CASSQVGRGGAKERGYTF. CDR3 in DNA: TGCGCCAGCAGCCAAGTCGGGAGGGGTGGCGCGAAGGAACGTGGCTACACCTTC.

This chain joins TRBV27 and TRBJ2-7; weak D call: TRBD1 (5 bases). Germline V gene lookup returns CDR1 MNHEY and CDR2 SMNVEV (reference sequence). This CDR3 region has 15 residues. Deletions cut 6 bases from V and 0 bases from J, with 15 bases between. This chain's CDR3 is CASSLTLDTSYEQYF. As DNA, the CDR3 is TGTGCCAGCAGCCTTACCTTGGACACCTCCTACGAGCAGTACTTC.

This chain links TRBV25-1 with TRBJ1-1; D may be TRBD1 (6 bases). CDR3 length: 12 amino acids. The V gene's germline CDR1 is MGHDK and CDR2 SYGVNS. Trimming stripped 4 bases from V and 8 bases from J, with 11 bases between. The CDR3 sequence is CASSAWTAEAFF. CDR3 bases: TGTGCCAGCAGTGCATGGACAGCCGAAGCTTTCTTT.

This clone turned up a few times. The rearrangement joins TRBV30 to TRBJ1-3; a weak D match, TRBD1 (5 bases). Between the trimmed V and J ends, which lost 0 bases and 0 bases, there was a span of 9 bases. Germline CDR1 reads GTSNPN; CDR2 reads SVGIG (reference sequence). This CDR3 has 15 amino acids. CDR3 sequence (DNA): TGTGCCTGGAGTGTACCGGGACTCTCTGGAAACACCATATATTTT. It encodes CAWSVPGLSGNTIYF.

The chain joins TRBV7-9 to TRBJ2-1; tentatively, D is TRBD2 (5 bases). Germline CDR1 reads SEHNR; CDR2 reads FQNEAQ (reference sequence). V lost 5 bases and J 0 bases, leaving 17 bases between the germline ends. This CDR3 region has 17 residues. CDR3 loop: CASSPQSGLLSYNEQFF. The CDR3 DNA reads TGTGCCAGCAGCCCACAAAGCGGATTACTCTCCTACAATGAGCAGTTCTTC.

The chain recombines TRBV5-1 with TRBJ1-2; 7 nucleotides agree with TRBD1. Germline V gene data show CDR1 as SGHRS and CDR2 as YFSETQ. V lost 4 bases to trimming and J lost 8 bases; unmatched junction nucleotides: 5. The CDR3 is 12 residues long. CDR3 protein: CASSGNRGGYTF. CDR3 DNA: TGCGCCAGCAGCGGTAACAGGGGCGGCTACACCTTC. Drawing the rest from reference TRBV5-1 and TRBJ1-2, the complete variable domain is KAGVTQTPRYLIKTRGQQVTLSCSPISGHRSVSWYQQTPGQGLQFLFEYFSETQRNKGNFPGRFSGRQFSNSRSEMNVSTLELGDSALYLCASSGNRGGYTFGSGTRLTVV.

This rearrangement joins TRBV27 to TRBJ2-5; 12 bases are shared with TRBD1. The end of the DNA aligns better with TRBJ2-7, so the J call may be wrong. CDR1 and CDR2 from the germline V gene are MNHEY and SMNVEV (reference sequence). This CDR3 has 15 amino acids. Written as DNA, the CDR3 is TGTGCCAGCAGTTTAGGGACAGGGGGCCTCTACGAGCAGTACTTC. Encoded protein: CASSLGTGGLYEQYF.

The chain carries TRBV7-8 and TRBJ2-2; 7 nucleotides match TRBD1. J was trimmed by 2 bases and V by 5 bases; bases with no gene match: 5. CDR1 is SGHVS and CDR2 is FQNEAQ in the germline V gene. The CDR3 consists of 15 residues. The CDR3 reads CASSRGTANTGELFF. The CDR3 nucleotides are TGTGCCAGCAGCCGTGGGACAGCTAACACCGGGGAGCTGTTTTTT.

The CDR3 bases are TGTGCCAGCAGCTGGGACAGGTTCGGCACCGGGGAGCTGTTTTTT. Amino acids: CASSWDRFGTGELFF. This rearrangement joins TRBV6-6 to TRBJ2-2; 8 positions agree with TRBD1. Germline V gene lookup returns CDR1 MNHNY and CDR2 SVGAGI (reference sequence). The CDR3 runs to 15 residues. V trimming: 6 bases; J trimming: 4 bases; junction bases outside the gene matches: 7.

Here the CDR3 reads CASSFGQGAQPQHF. Written as DNA, the CDR3 is TGTGCCAGCAGTTTCGGGCAGGGGGCTCAGCCCCAGCATTTT. This chain uses TRBV27 with TRBJ1-5; 8 bases are a match to TRBD1. The length of the CDR3 is 14 residues. Germline V gene data show CDR1 as MNHEY and CDR2 as SMNVEV (reference sequence). Losses at the gene ends were 3 bases for V and 6 bases for J; bases not matched to a gene: 4.

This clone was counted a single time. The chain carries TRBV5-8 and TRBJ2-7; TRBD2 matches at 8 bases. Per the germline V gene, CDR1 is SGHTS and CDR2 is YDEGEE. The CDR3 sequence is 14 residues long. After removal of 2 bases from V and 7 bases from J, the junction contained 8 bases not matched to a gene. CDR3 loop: CASSFEAGVGEQYF. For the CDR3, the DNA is TGTGCCAGCAGCTTCGAAGCGGGAGTGGGGGAGCAGTACTTC.

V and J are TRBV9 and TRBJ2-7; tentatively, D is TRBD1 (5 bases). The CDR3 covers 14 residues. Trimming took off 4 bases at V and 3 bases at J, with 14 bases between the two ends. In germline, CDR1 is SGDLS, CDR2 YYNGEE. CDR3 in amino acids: CASSPQGGSYEQYF. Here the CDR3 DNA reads TGTGCCAGCAGCCCCCAGGGCGGCAGCTACGAGCAGTACTTC.

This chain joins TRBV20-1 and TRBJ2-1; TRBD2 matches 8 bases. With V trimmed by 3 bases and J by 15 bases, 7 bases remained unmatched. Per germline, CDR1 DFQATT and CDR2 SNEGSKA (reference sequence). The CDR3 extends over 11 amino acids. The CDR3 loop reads CSASKAGVPFF. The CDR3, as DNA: TGCAGTGCTAGTAAAGCGGGAGTACCGTTCTTC.

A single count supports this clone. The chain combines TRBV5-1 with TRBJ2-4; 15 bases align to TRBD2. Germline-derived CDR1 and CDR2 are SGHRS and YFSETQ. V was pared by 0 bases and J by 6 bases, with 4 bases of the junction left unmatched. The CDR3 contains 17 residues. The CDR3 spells CASSLGTSGRAGNIQYF. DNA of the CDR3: TGCGCCAGCAGCTTGGGGACTAGCGGGAGGGCTGGAAACATTCAGTACTTC.

The CDR3: CAALAGGVPYNEQFF. The CDR3 DNA reads TGTGCCGCACTAGCGGGAGGAGTCCCCTACAATGAGCAGTTCTTC. V is TRBV28 and J is TRBJ2-1; 12 nucleotides align to TRBD2. In germline, CDR1 is MDHEN, CDR2 SYDVKM. The length of the CDR3 is 15 residues. Trimming cost V 11 bases and J 2 bases; bases outside gene matches: 7. Supplemented by reference TRBV28 and TRBJ2-1, the full variable domain reads DVKVTQSSRYLVKRTGEKVFLECVQDMDHENMFWYRQDPGLGLRLIYFSYDVKMKEKGDIPEGYSVSREKKERFSLILESASTNQTSMYLCAALAGGVPYNEQFFGPGTRLTVL.

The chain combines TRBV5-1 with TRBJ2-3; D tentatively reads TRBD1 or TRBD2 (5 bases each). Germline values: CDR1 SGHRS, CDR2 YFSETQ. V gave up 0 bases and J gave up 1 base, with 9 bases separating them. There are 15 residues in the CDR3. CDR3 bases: TGCGCCAGCAGCTTGGGGGGGTCCCGCACAGATACGCAGTATTTT. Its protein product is CASSLGGSRTDTQYF.

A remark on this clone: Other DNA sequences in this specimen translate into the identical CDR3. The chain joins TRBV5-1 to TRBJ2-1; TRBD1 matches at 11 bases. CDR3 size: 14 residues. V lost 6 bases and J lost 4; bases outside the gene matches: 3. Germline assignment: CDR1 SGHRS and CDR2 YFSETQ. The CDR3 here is CASNGQGAYNEQFF. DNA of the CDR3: TGCGCCAGCAACGGACAGGGGGCTTACAATGAGCAGTTCTTC.

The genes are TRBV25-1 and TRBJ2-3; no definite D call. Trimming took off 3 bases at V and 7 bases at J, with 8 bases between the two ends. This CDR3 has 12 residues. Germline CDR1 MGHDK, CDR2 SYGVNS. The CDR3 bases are TGTGCCAGCAGTGATCCCATAAATACGCAGTATTTT. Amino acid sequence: CASSDPINTQYF.

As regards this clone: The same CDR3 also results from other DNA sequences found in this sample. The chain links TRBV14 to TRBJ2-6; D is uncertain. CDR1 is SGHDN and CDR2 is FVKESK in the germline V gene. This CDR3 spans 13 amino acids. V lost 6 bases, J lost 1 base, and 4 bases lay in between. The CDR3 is CASRNSGANVLTF. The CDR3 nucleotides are TGTGCCAGCAGGAATTCTGGGGCCAACGTCCTGACTTTC. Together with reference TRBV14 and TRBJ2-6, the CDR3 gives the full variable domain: EAGVTQFPSHSVIEKGQTVTLRCDPISGHDNLYWYRRVMGKEIKFLLHFVKESKQDESGMPNNRFLAERTGGTYSTLKVQPAELEDSGVYFCASRNSGANVLTFGAGSRLTVL.

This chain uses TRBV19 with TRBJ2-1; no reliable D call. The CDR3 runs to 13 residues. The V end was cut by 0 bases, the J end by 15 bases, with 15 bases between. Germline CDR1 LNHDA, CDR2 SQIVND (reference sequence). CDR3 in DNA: TGTGCCAGTAGTATAGATCTGGACCTAGTCCTGTTCTTC. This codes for CASSIDLDLVLFF.

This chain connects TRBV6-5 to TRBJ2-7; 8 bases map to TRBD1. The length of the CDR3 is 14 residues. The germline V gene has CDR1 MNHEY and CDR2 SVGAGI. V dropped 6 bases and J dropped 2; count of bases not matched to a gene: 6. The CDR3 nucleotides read TGTGCCAGCAGCAGCCCGGGACAGGCCTACGAGCAGTACTTC. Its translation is CASSSPGQAYEQYF.

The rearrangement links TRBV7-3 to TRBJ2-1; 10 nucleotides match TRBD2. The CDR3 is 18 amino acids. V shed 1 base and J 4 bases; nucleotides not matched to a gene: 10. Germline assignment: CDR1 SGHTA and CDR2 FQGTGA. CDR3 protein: CASSLIGTSARGYNEQFF. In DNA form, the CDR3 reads TGTGCCAGCAGCTTAATCGGGACTAGCGCGAGGGGATACAATGAGCAGTTCTTC.